A single T cell receptor beta chain is shown here with its context. What it recognizes is unknown. This entry comes from a study of cytomegalovirus exposure and HLA in healthy donors. Findings and limits, study-wide: In vitro work confirmed that three CMV-associated chains recognize CMV antigens.

CDR3 length: 15 residues. J lost 6 bases, V lost 8 bases, and 9 bases had no gene match. The V gene's germline CDR1 is WSHSY and CDR2 SAAADI. Repertoires were generated with immunoSEQ multiplex PCR, while TCRdb's copy carries only in-frame clones and drops some. The sample records more than 250,000 clones, roughly 89% being singletons. Source material: PBMCs. This clonotype originated in a young woman in good health and CMV-seronegative. The J gene is TRBJ1-5, the V gene TRBV10-2; TRBD1 matches 11 bases. The CDR3 coding sequence is TGCGCCAGCGGGTGGACAGGGGGCGGTGGTCAGCCCCAGCATTTT. It is translated as CASGWTGGGGQPQHF.